What follows is one TCR beta chain and its context. There are many counts of this clonotype. What antigen it recognizes has not been identified. No qualities accompany the bases; no much larger clone lies one base away. Trimmed from V: 3 bases; trimmed from J: 6 bases; junction bases lacking a gene match: 11. The CDR1 and CDR2 encoded by the germline V gene (reference sequence) are DFQATT and SNEGSKA. From cysteine to phenylalanine, the CDR3 is 15 amino acids long. The DNA shown is the 45-base CDR3, in frame from base 1. The sample is drawn from a study of regulatory T cells in long-lasting Graves disease (dated by TCRdb to the early 2020s). About the study as a whole: In the newly diagnosed Graves' disease group, patients had been taking antithyroid drugs for less than 3 months. This study used TCR sequencing and RNA sequencing of peripheral blood to compare persistent Graves' disease patients against newly diagnosed Graves' disease patients. The study took place in China and was registered as a clinical trial. TCR sequencing covered 13 persistent and around 20 newly diagnosed Graves' disease patients, around 35 samples in total.

Receptor amplification or capture employed multiplex PCR. These reads were obtained on an Illumina HiSeq 4000. TCR beta libraries were built with iRepertoire HTBI primers and Arm-PCR amplification of CDR3 regions. PCR products were gel purified before sequencing. Concerning the study's data processing: Gene usage analysis of CDR3 amino acid clonotypes relied on the 55 to 80 TRBV and 15 or so TRBJ segments identified across samples. COPE and FqMerger were used to merge the filtered high-quality paired reads into contigs. BLAST was used to align contigs to IMGT TRBV, TRBD and TRBJ reference genes, and CDR3 was defined according to IMGT. Any clonotype with a frequency above 0.1% was classified as a highly expanded clone. Shannon entropy served as the measure of repertoire diversity, while the Gini coefficient captured V-J evenness. A clonotype found in more than one individual was treated as public. TCRdb handled the public reads itself, with Q25 trimming in fastp and clone calling in MiXCR, and kept productive beta chains. Every CDR3 protein is listed once, alongside the most common genes and DNA of its rows. The V and J calls shown here were made by TCRdb, not taken from the authors' results. The sample profile shows some 230,000 distinct CDR3 sequences; around 17% of them were found once. The top ten clones comprise 22% of the sample.

The intended sense of this specimen's time point label: newly diagnosed GD, antithyroid drugs for less than 3 months. For both TCR sequencing and RNA sequencing, RNA was extracted from PBMCs using TRIzol. The diagnosis of Graves' disease followed American Thyroid Association guidelines. The patients came from an endocrinology department in Xi'an, China. Each patient gave approximately 9 milliliters of peripheral blood, collected in an EDTA anticoagulant tube. PBMCs were isolated by Ficoll Paque Plus density gradient separation without further T cell sorting. An Agilent 2100 Bioanalyzer and agarose gel were used to check RNA quality, while a NanoDrop 2000 measured RNA concentration. The full study reports these points: Sequencing and analysis were restricted to the TCR beta chain. Lower TCR Shannon entropy and fewer highly expanded clones were observed in persistent Graves' disease patients than in newly diagnosed patients, which suggested clonal expansion. The authors acknowledged the small sample size as a limitation that may reduce accuracy. Peripheral blood alone was examined, since thyroid tissue, which constituted the primary lesion, could not be accessed. Persistent patients shared more public clonotypes among themselves (around 2,500) than newly diagnosed patients did (about 1,000). TRBV28, TRBJ1-2 and TRBJ2-5 were preferentially used in persistent disease, while TRBV20-1 and TRBJ2-1 were favored in newly diagnosed disease.

Sequencing used peripheral blood mononuclear cells (PBMCs), obtained at new diagnosis, from a patient treated with antithyroid drugs. The V and J segments used are TRBV20-1 and TRBJ2-7; 10 central nucleotides agree with TRBD2. The sequence was collected from a female donor with Graves disease. The CDR3 protein: CSASPLGLAGGEQYF. The sequenced DNA is TGCAGTGCTAGCCCCTTGGGGTTAGCGGGGGGCGAGCAGTACTTC.